Below, one T cell receptor (beta chain) is given with its context. What it binds is unknown. This sample was included in a study of cytomegalovirus exposure and HLA in healthy donors. Regarding the study as a whole: High specificity and sensitivity for cytomegalovirus status were reported for the classifier.

TCRdb's copy holds only in-frame clones and misses some; the assay was immunoSEQ multiplex PCR. This table has approximately 210,000 clones, around 88% appearing once. In germline, CDR1 is MNHNY, CDR2 SVGAGI (reference sequence). Between the trimmed V and J ends, which lost 3 bases and 7 bases, there was a span of 7 bases. The length of the CDR3 is 11 residues. Specimen: PBMCs. The clonotype was recovered from a young woman in good health and CMV-seronegative. J is TRBJ2-7 and V is TRBV6-6; D gene uncertain. CDR3 sequence: CASSYSGEQYF. The CDR3 coding sequence is TGTGCCAGCAGTTATTCCGGGGAGCAGTACTTC.